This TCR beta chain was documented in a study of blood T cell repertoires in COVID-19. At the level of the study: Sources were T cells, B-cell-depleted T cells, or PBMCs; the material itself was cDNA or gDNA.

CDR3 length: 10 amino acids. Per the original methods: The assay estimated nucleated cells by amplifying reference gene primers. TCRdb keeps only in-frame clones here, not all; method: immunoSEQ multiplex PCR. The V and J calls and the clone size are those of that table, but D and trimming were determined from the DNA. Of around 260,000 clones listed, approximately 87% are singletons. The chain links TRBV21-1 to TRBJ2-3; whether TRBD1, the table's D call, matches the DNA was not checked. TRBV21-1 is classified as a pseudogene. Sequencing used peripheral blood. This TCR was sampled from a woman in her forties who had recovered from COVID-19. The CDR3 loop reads CGGAGDTQYF. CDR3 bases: TGTGGGGGCGCCGGGGATACGCAGTATTTT.